One TCR beta chain is described in this entry. Its cognate antigen is unknown. Trimming removed 1 base from V and 0 bases from J, with 13 bases in between. Per the germline V gene, CDR1 is SGHAT and CDR2 is FQNNGV. CDR3 length equals 17 residues. This record comes from a study of T cell responses to AZD1222 COVID-19 vaccine. Repertoires were generated with immunoSEQ multiplex PCR, while TCRdb's copy carries only in-frame clones and drops some. There are 100,000 to 140,000 clones in the sample; 87% occur only once, and 4.5% to 6% lies in the top ten. Regarding the study as a whole: Dominant CD4 TCR responses targeted spike regions 160-218 and 743-854. The number of AZD1222 recipients seropositive at baseline was only 6 or 7.

The chain carries TRBV11-2 and TRBJ1-3; the D is unclear. The source is an adult who received the AZD1222 COVID-19 vaccine. The specimen was peripheral blood, collected 28 days after the second AZD1222 dose. CDR3 loop: CASSLVGGGSSGNTIYF. The CDR3 nucleotides read TGTGCCAGCAGCTTAGTTGGCGGAGGGAGCTCTGGAAACACCATATATTTT.